This T cell receptor (beta chain) was profiled in a study of blood T cell repertoires in COVID-19. As for the study in general: Sites in the United States, Italy and Spain provided acute and convalescent COVID-19 samples. The cDNA or gDNA used as material had been derived from T cells, B-cell-depleted T cells, or PBMCs.

Libraries were prepared by immunoSEQ multiplex PCR; TCRdb keeps only in-frame clonotypes and omits some of them. The sample has about 400,000 clones, 70% to 90% seen once; the top ten hold about 1.2%. Trimming removed 2 bases from V and 0 bases from J; junction bases left unmatched: 1. The CDR3 is 16 amino acids. Germline lookup yields CDR1 MNHNY and CDR2 SVGAGI (reference sequence). This rearrangement joins TRBV6-6 to TRBJ2-3; 11 nucleotides align to TRBD1. The source material was peripheral blood. The receptor's source is a man between 40 and 49 years old with acute or convalescent COVID-19. The CDR3: CASSYGTGGSTDTQYF. CDR3 nucleotide sequence: TGTGCCAGCAGTTACGGGACAGGGGGTAGCACAGATACGCAGTATTTT.